Listed below are T cell receptor beta chains from one sample, sequenced in a study of blood T cell repertoires in COVID-19. Libraries were prepared by immunoSEQ multiplex PCR; TCRdb keeps only in-frame clonotypes and omits some of them. Among tens of thousands of clones listed, roughly 86% were seen once. Material for sequencing was peripheral blood. These receptors all come from a man aged 65-85 years with acute or convalescent COVID-19. The CDR3 runs from the conserved cysteine through the conserved F or W. D genes are given only for firm matches. The size of a clone is reported for some rows only, either as once, few or many, or as a class for expanded clones.

.,TRBJ1-2,TRBV12-3/TRBV12-4,.,TGTGCCAGCGGCGACGAGGGCGGAGGCTACACCTTC,CASGDEGGGYTF
.,TRBJ1-5,TRBV11-3,TRBD1,TGTGCCAGCGGCCTTAGGACAGGACAAATAAGCAATCAGCCCCAGCATTTT,CASGLRTGQISNQPQHF
.,TRBJ1-1,TRBV4-1,.,TGCGCCAGCAGCCGCTTCCTTAGTCCTGAAGCTTTCTTT,CASSRFLSPEAFF
.,TRBJ1-2,TRBV19,TRBD1,TGTGCCAGTATGAGGCAGGGGGCGAGATATGGCTACACCTTC,CASMRQGARYGYTF
few,TRBJ1-6,TRBV19,.,TGTGCCAGTAGTCTACAGGGACCCAATTCACCCCTCCACTTT,CASSLQGPNSPLHF
.,TRBJ1-6,TRBV11-2,.,TGTGCCAGCAGCTTAGATCTTCAGGGGAGAGGTTCACCCCTCCACTTT,CASSLDLQGRGSPLHF
.,TRBJ1-3,TRBV9,.,TGTGCCAGCAGCCCCTTACCGGGTGGTGGAAACACCATATATTTT,CASSPLPGGGNTIYF
.,TRBJ1-1,TRBV9,TRBD1,TGTGCCAGCAGCGTTCTATCAGGGGGAGCGGCTGAAGCTTTCTTT,CASSVLSGGAAEAFF
few,TRBJ2-1,TRBV2,TRBD2,TGTGCCAGCAGGGAAGGACTAGCGGGGGACGAGCAGTTCTTC,CASREGLAGDEQFF
once,TRBJ2-1,TRBV7-2,.,TGTGCCAGCAGCTACCCCTCCGGGACATTCTACAATGAGCAGTTCTTC,CASSYPSGTFYNEQFF
.,TRBJ2-7,TRBV9,TRBD1,TGTGCCAGCAGCCCCGGGACAGGGGGCGACTACGAGCAGTACTTC,CASSPGTGGDYEQYF
.,TRBJ1-6,TRBV2,TRBD1,TGTGCCAGCGCGGGACAGCAAAATTCACCCCTCCACTTT,CASAGQQNSPLHF
.,TRBJ2-3,TRBV3-1/TRBV3-2,.,TGTGCCAGCAGCCCGAGAGGCGATACGCAGTATTTT,CASSPRGDTQYF
.,TRBJ1-1,TRBV11-2,.,TGTGCCAGCAGCCAATTATGGGGGGTGATGAACACTGAAGCTTTCTTT,CASSQLWGVMNTEAFF
once,TRBJ1-2,TRBV6-5,.,TGTGCCAGTTCGGACAGCTATGGCTACACCTTC,CASSDSYGYTF
.,TRBJ2-2,TRBV13,TRBD1,TGTGCCAGCAGCCTGGACCCGGGACAGGGAAACACCGGGGAGCTGTTTTTT,CASSLDPGQGNTGELFF
.,TRBJ1-1,TRBV25-1,TRBD1,TGTGCCAGCAGTGCAAGACAGGGAAGGGGTGCTGAAGCTTTCTTT,CASSARQGRGAEAFF
.,TRBJ1-2,TRBV6-5,TRBD1,TGTGCCAGCAGTTTGACAGGGAACTATGGCTACACCTTC,CASSLTGNYGYTF
.,TRBJ2-6,TRBV6-5,.,TGTGCCAGCAGTTACCGTGGGGCCAACGTCCTGACTTTC,CASSYRGANVLTF
.,TRBJ1-2,TRBV27,TRBD1,TGTGCCAGCAGTCGGGGACAGGGGTATGGCTACACCTTC,CASSRGQGYGYTF
.,TRBJ2-1,TRBV19,TRBD2,TGTGCCAGTAGTGCCAATGGCCGGGGCGGGAGGGCCGATGAGCAGTTCTTC,CASSANGRGGRADEQFF
.,TRBJ1-3,TRBV2,.,TGTGCCAGCAGTGAGAGGACTGCAGGAAACACCATATATTTT,CASSERTAGNTIYF
.,TRBJ2-1,TRBV21-1,.,TGTGCCAGCAGCAAGAGAACCGGGACTAGCGAGCGATATGAGCAGTTCTTC,CASSKRTGTSERYEQFF
.,TRBJ2-5,TRBV2,TRBD1,TGTGCCAGCAGTGAACCCAGGGGGCCAGAGACCCAGTACTTC,CASSEPRGPETQYF
once,TRBJ1-5,TRBV2,.,TGTGCCAGCTCCGGGAGGGGGGCCATCAATCAGCCCCAGCATTTT,CASSGRGAINQPQHF